This entry lists 12 T cell receptor beta chains sequenced from one sample in a study of CD8+ T cells in alopecia areata. Sequencing templates came from extracted RNA that was reverse transcribed into cDNA. Sequencing was performed with immunoSEQ multiplex PCR; in TCRdb, only in-frame clones are kept and a portion is missing. The table includes 150,000 to 200,000 clones, 50% to 65% detected once. Treatment given: oral pan-JAK inhibitor, 5-10 mg twice daily. Sequencing used CD4+ T cells sorted from blood, obtained at week 24, from a patient treated with tofacitinib. Every receptor here comes from a human donor with alopecia areata.

The chain links TRBV7-2 to TRBJ2-2; D unclear. This CDR3 is built from 14 residues. From germline, CDR1 is SGHTA and CDR2 FQGNSA. The V gene lost 1 base and the J gene lost 5 bases, with 8 bases spanning the gap. This CDR3 is CASSLGLGTGELFF. The CDR3 DNA reads as TGTGCCAGCAGCTTAGGTCTGGGGACCGGGGAGCTGTTTTTT.

This clone was found a few times. This rearrangement joins TRBV19 to TRBJ1-1; TRBD1 is a possible D gene (5 bases). From germline, CDR1 is LNHDA and CDR2 SQIVND (reference sequence). Trimming left V 5 bases short and J 7 bases short, with 17 bases between. The CDR3 extends over 14 amino acids. In DNA, the CDR3 is TGTGCCAGTAGTGGTGGGGACTTCCAGGGTGAAGCTTTCTTT. Its translation is CASSGGDFQGEAFF.

In this sample, this clone turned up once. The V gene is TRBV2, the J gene TRBJ2-7; a possible D gene is TRBD2 (6 bases). Germline values: CDR1 SNHLY, CDR2 FYNNEI. The CDR3 covers 14 residues. V gave up 5 bases and J gave up 5 bases, with 16 bases separating them. The chain's CDR3 is CASSPGEPVDEQYF. CDR3 coding DNA: TGTGCCAGCAGTCCGGGGGAACCAGTTGACGAGCAGTACTTC.

The rearrangement joins TRBV6-6 to TRBJ2-7; 7 bases line up with TRBD1. The J segment lost 0 bases and the V segment lost 6 bases, leaving 5 bases of the junction unmatched. Germline CDR1 MNHNY, CDR2 SVGAGI (reference sequence). There are 14 residues in the CDR3. This chain's CDR3 is CASRQGQHSYEQYF. CDR3 in DNA: TGTGCCAGCAGACAGGGACAGCACTCCTACGAGCAGTACTTC.

This clone appeared a few times. J is TRBJ1-2 and V is TRBV7-9, with D maybe TRBD1 (5 bases). The germline V gene has CDR1 SEHNR and CDR2 FQNEAQ (reference sequence). This CDR3 comprises 13 residues. The germline V and J ends were trimmed by 5 bases and 8 bases, with 15 bases remaining between them. The CDR3 DNA sequence: TGTGCCAGCAGCCAGAGGAGGGGTCGGGGCTACACCTTC. Its translation: CASSQRRGRGYTF.

The chain is built from TRBV20-1 and TRBJ1-2, with D unclear. The CDR3 is 11 amino acids. The germline V gene encodes CDR1 DFQATT and CDR2 SNEGSKA (reference sequence). V gave up 4 bases and J gave up 3 bases, with 6 bases separating them. Here the CDR3 DNA reads TGCAGTGCTATGGGCGACTATGGCTACACCTTC. Encoded protein: CSAMGDYGYTF.

The chain uses TRBV19 and TRBJ2-7; 9 bases agree with TRBD1. This CDR3 region has 14 residues. Trimming took 6 bases from V and 5 from J; bases not matched to a gene: 8. Germline CDR1 is LNHDA and CDR2 is SQIVND (reference sequence). The CDR3 sequence: CASSQNRGQNEQYF. In DNA, the CDR3 is TGTGCCAGTAGCCAAAACAGGGGGCAGAACGAGCAGTACTTC.

This sequence joins TRBV28 and TRBJ1-1; maybe TRBD1 (5 bases). The V gene's germline CDR1 is MDHEN and CDR2 SYDVKM. V was shortened by 10 bases and J by 5 bases, with 11 bases between the two germline ends. The CDR3 consists of 11 residues. Written as DNA, the CDR3 is TGTGCCATCCGGGGGAAGACTGAAGCTTTCTTT. This encodes CAIRGKTEAFF.

The chain couples TRBV7-2 to TRBJ2-7; unclear D gene. Trimming took off 5 bases at V and 5 bases at J, with 10 bases between the two ends. The CDR3 has 12 residues. In germline, CDR1 is SGHTA, CDR2 FQGNSA. The CDR3 loop is CASSKTYNEQYF. CDR3 in DNA: TGTGCCAGCAGCAAAACTTACAACGAGCAGTACTTC.

V is TRBV4-1 and J is TRBJ2-3; 10 bases fit TRBD2. The CDR3 is 16 amino acids. The germline CDR1 and CDR2 sequences are MGHRA and YSYEKL. V dropped 1 base and J dropped 4; count of bases not matched to a gene: 5. Written as DNA, the CDR3 is TGCGCCAGCAGCCAAGGGCAGCGGGGGGGCCCAGATACGCAGTATTTT. It yields the protein CASSQGQRGGPDTQYF.

The chain's CDR3 is CALRLRDKYNSPLHF. The DNA of the CDR3 is TGTGCTCTAAGGCTCCGGGACAAGTATAATTCACCCCTCCACTTT. The chain recombines TRBV30 with TRBJ1-6, with TRBD1 as a possible D gene (6 bases). The CDR3 is made up of 15 amino acids. The germline V gene encodes CDR1 GTSNPN and CDR2 SVGIG (reference sequence).

The chain recombines TRBV29-1 with TRBJ2-6; D may be TRBD2 (6 bases). The V gene lost 0 bases and the J gene lost 0 bases, with 21 bases spanning the gap. Germline V gives CDR1 SQVTM, CDR2 ANQGSEA. This CDR3 has 20 residues. CDR3: CSVEESGRREPNSGANVLTF. CDR3 bases: TGCAGCGTTGAAGAAAGTGGGCGGCGGGAACCCAACTCTGGGGCCAACGTCCTGACTTTC. Drawing the rest from reference TRBV29-1 and TRBJ2-6, the complete variable domain is SAVISQKPSRDICQRGTSLTIQCQVDSQVTMMFWYRQQPGQSLTLIATANQGSEATYESGFVIDKFPISRPNLTFSTLTVSNMSPEDSSIYLCSVEESGRREPNSGANVLTFGAGSRLTVL.